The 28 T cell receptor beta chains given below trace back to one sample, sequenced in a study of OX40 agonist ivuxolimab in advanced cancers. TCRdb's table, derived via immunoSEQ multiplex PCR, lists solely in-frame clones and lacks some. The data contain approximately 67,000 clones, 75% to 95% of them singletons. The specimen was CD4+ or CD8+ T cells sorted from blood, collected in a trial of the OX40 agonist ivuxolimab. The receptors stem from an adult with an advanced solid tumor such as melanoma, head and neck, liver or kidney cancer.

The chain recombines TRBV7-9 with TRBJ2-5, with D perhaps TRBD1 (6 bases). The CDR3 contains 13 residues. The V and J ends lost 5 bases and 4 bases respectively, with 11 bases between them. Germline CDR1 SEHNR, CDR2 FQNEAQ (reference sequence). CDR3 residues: CASSPGVPETQYF. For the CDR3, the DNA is TGTGCCAGCAGCCCAGGGGTACCAGAGACCCAGTACTTC.

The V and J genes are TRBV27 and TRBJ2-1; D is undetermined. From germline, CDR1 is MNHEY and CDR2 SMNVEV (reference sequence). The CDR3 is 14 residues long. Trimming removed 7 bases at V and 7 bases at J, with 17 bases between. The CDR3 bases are TGTGCCAGCAAACCCCTAGACGGCCAAAATGAGCAGTTCTTC. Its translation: CASKPLDGQNEQFF.

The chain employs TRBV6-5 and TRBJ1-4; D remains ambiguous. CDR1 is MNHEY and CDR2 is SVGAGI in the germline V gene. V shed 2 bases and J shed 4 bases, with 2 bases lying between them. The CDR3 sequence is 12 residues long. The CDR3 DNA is TGTGCCAGCAGTTACAGTAATGAAAAACTGTTTTTT. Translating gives CASSYSNEKLFF.

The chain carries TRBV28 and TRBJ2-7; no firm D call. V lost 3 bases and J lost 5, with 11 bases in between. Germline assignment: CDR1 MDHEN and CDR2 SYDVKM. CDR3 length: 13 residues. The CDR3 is CASSLTGPHEQYF. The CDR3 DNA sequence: TGTGCCAGCAGTTTGACTGGGCCCCACGAGCAGTACTTC.

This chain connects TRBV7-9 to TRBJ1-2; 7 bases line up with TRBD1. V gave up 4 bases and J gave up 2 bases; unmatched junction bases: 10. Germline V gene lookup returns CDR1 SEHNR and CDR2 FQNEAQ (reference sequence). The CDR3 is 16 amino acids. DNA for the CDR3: TGTGCCAGCAGCTCGCTCGGGACAGCAAAAAACTATGGCTACACCTTC. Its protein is CASSSLGTAKNYGYTF. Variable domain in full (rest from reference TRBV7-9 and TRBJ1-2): DTGVSQNPRHKITKRGQNVTFRCDPISEHNRLYWYRQTLGQGPEFLTYFQNEAQLEKSRLLSDRFSAERPKGSFSTLEIQRTEQGDSAMYLCASSSLGTAKNYGYTFGSGTRLTVV.

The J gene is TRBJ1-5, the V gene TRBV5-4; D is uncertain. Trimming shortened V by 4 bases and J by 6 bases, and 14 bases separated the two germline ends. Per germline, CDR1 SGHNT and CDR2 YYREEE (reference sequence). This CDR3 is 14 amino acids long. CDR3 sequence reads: CASSLAGSPQPQHF. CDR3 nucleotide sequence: TGTGCCAGCAGCCTGGCTGGGTCCCCTCAGCCCCAGCATTTT. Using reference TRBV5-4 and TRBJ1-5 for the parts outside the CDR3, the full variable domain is ETGVTQSPTHLIKTRGQQVTLRCSSQSGHNTVSWYQQALGQGPQFIFQYYREEENGRGNFPPRFSGLQFPNYSSELNVNALELDDSALYLCASSLAGSPQPQHFGDGTRLSIL.

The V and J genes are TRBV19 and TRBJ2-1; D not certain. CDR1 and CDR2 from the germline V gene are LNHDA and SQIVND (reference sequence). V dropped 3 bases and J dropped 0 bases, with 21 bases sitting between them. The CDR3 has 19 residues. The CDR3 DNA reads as TGTGCCAGTAGTATCCCCCCCCACATAGGGTCGTTCTCCTACAATGAGCAGTTCTTC. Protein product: CASSIPPHIGSFSYNEQFF.

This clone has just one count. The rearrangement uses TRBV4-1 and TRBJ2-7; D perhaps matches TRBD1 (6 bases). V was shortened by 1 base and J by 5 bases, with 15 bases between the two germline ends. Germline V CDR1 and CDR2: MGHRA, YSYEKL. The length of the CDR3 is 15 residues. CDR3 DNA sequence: TGCGCCAGCAGCCAAGTCCAGGACAGACCCCACGAGCAGTACTTC. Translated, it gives CASSQVQDRPHEQYF.

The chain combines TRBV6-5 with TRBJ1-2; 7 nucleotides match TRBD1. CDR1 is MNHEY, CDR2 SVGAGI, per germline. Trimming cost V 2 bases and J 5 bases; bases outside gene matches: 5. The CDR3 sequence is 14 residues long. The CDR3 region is CASSYEGAAYGYTF. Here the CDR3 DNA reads TGTGCCAGCAGTTACGAGGGGGCGGCATATGGCTACACCTTC.

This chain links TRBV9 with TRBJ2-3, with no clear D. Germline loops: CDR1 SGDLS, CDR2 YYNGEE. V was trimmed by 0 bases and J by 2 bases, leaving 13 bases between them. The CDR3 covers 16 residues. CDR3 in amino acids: CASSVDDTVFTDTQYF. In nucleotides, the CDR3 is TGTGCCAGCAGCGTAGACGACACCGTATTCACAGATACGCAGTATTTT.

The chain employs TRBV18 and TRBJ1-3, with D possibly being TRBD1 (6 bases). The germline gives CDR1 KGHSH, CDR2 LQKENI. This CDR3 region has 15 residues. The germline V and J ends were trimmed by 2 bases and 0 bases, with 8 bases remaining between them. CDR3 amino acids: CASSPTGSSGNTIYF. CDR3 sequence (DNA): TGTGCCAGCTCACCAACAGGGAGCTCTGGAAACACCATATATTTT.

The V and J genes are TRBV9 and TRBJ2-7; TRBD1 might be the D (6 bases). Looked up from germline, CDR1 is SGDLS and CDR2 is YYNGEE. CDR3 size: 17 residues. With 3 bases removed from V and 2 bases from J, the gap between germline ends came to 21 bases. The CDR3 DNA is TGTGCCAGCAGCGAGGGACAATCTAGCTTGGCCCCCTACGAGCAGTACTTC. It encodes CASSEGQSSLAPYEQYF.

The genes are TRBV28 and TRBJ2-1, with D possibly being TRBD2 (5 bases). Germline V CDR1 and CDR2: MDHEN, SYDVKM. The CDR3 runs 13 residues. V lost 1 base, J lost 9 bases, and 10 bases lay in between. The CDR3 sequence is CASSLSLAGEQFF. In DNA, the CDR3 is TGTGCCAGCAGTTTATCCCTAGCCGGTGAGCAGTTCTTC.

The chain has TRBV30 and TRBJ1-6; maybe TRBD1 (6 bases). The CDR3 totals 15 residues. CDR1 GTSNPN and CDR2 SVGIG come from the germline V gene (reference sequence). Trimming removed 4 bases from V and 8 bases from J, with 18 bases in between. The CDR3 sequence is CAWTIQQGRDSPLHF. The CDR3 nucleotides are TGTGCCTGGACAATCCAACAGGGAAGGGATTCACCCCTCCACTTT.

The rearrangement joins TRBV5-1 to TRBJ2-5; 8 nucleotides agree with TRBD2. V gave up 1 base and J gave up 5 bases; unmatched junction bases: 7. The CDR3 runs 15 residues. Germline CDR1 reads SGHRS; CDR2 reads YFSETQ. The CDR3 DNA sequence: TGCGCCAGCAGCTTGCGAATCGGGAGGGCTGAGACCCAGTACTTC. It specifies CASSLRIGRAETQYF.

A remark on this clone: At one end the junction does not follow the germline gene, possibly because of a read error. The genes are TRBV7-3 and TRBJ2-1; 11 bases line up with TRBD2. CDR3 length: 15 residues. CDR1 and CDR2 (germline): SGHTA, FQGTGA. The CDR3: CASSSLAGGYDEQFF. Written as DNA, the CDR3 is TGTGCCAGCAGCTCCCTAGCGGGAGGCTACGATGAGCAGTTCTTC.

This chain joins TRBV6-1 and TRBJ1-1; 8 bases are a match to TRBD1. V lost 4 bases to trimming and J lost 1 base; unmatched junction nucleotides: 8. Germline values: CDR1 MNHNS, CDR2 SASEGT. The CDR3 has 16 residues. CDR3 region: CASSGPQGAENTEAFF. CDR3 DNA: TGTGCCAGCAGTGGACCTCAGGGGGCGGAGAACACTGAAGCTTTCTTT.

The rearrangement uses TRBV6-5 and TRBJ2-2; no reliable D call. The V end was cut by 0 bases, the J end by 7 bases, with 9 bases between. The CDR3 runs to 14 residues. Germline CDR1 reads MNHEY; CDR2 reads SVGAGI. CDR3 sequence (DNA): TGTGCCAGCAGTTACTCGAATTTCGGCGGGGAGCTGTTTTTT. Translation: CASSYSNFGGELFF.

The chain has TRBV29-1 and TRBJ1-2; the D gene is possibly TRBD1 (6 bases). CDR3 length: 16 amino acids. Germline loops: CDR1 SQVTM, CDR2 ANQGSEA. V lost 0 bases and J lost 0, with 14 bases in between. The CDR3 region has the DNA TGCAGCGTTGAAGATCTTAGACAGGTAGCTAACTATGGCTACACCTTC. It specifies CSVEDLRQVANYGYTF.

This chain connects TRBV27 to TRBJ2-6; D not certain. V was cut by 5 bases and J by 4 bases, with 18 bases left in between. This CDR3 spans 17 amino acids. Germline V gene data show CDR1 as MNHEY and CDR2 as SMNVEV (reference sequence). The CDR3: CASSLLHDPPGANVLTF. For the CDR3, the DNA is TGTGCCAGCAGTCTTCTCCATGATCCTCCCGGGGCCAACGTCCTGACTTTC.

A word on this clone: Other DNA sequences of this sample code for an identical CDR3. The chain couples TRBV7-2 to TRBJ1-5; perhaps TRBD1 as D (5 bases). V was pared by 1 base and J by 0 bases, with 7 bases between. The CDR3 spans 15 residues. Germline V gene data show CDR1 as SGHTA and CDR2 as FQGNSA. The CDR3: CASSLGQYSNQPQHF. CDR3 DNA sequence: TGTGCCAGCAGCTTAGGACAGTATAGCAATCAGCCCCAGCATTTT.

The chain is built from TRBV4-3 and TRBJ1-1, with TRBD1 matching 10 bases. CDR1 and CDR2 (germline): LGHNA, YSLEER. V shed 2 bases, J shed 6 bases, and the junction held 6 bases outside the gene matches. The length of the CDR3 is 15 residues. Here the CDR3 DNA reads TGCGCCAGCAGCCAACCGGGACAGGGGCCGGCTGAAGCTTTCTTT. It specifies CASSQPGQGPAEAFF.

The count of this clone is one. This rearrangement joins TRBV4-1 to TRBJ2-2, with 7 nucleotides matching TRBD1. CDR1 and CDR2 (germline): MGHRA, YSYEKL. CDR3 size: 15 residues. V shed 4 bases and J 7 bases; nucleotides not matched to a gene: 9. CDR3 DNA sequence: TGCGCCAGCAGCCTTCGACAGGGAGTGAACGGGGAGCTGTTTTTT. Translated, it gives CASSLRQGVNGELFF.

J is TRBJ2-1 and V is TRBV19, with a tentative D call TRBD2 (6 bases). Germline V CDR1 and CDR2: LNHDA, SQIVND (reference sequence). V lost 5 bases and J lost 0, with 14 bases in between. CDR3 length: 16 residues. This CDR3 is CASSLLGSSSYNEQFF. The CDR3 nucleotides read TGTGCCAGTAGTCTTCTCGGGAGCTCCTCCTACAATGAGCAGTTCTTC.

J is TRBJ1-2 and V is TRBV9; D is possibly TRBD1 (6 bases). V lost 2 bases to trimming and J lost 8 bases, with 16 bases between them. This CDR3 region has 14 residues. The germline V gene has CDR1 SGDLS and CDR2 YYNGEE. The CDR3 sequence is CASSVHWGPRGYTF. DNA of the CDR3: TGTGCCAGCAGCGTCCACTGGGGGCCAAGGGGCTACACCTTC.

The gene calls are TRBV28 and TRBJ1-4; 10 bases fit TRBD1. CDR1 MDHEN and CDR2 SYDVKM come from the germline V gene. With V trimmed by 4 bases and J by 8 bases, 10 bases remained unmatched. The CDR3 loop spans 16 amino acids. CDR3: CASSYAPDRGEEKLFF. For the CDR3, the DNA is TGTGCCAGCAGTTACGCCCCGGACAGGGGGGAGGAAAAACTGTTTTTT.

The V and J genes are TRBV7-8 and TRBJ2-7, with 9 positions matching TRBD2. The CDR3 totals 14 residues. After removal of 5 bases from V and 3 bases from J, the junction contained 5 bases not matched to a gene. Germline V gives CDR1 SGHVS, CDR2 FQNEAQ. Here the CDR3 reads CASSDRLAVYEQYF. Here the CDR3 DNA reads TGTGCCAGCAGCGATCGACTAGCGGTCTACGAGCAGTACTTC.

The CDR3 reads CASSQSFGGLTGELFF. The CDR3 nucleotides read TGCGCCAGCAGCCAATCTTTCGGGGGTCTTACCGGGGAGCTGTTTTTT. The chain is built from TRBV4-3 and TRBJ2-2; possibly TRBD2 for D (6 bases). V lost 2 bases and J lost 5, with 15 bases in between. CDR3 size: 16 residues. Germline CDR1 LGHNA, CDR2 YSLEER.